The next 28 T cell receptor beta chains were all read from a single sample in a study of cytomegalovirus exposure and HLA in healthy donors. Both 60 Vbeta primers and 13 Jbeta primers went into the PCR. Generated by immunoSEQ multiplex PCR, the TCRdb table keeps only in-frame clones and is missing some. The sample has around 130,000 clones, around 83% seen once. The sequencing sample was made of PBMCs. The receptors shown here come from a woman under 30 in good health and CMV-seropositive.

V and J are TRBV4-1 and TRBJ1-4, with 8 nucleotides matching TRBD1. CDR3 length equals 15 residues. The V and J ends lost 5 bases and 4 bases, in that order; junction bases with no gene match: 6. Germline V lookup: CDR1 MGHRA, CDR2 YSYEKL. CDR3 region: CASSKGQALNEKLFF. CDR3 nucleotide sequence: TGCGCCAGCAGCAAGGGACAGGCCCTTAATGAAAAACTGTTTTTT.

The CDR3 nucleotides are TGTGCCAGCAGCTTAACGGCGATGGCGGGGGAGACCCAGTACTTC. Protein product: CASSLTAMAGETQYF. The chain is built from TRBV7-2 and TRBJ2-5, with D perhaps matching TRBD2 (6 bases). From germline, CDR1 is SGHTA and CDR2 FQGNSA. The CDR3 runs to 15 residues. Trimming shortened V by 2 bases and J by 5 bases, and 15 bases separated the two germline ends.

CDR3 amino acids: CASSEQPTGGYTF. The CDR3 nucleotides read TGTGCCAGCAGTGAACAGCCGACCGGGGGCTACACCTTC. This chain uses TRBV2 with TRBJ1-2; no firm D call. V was cut by 2 bases and J by 8 bases, with 12 bases left in between. Germline V CDR1 and CDR2: SNHLY, FYNNEI. The CDR3 runs 13 residues.

The chain links TRBV19 to TRBJ2-1; D uncertain. CDR1 and CDR2 from the germline V gene are LNHDA and SQIVND (reference sequence). CDR3 length equals 15 residues. V gave up 0 bases and J gave up 6 bases, with 12 bases separating them. The CDR3: CASSIDGRLGNEQFF. Here the CDR3 DNA reads TGTGCCAGTAGTATAGATGGAAGACTGGGCAATGAGCAGTTCTTC.

V and J are TRBV11-2 and TRBJ1-1, with D possibly matching TRBD1 (6 bases). The V end was cut by 6 bases, the J end by 6 bases, with 20 bases between. Per the germline V gene, CDR1 is SGHAT and CDR2 is FQNNGV. The CDR3 length is 15 residues. CDR3 coding DNA: TGTGCCAGCAGTCAATCGGGGTGGGGGGGCGCTGAAGCTTTCTTT. It translates to CASSQSGWGGAEAFF.

This chain uses TRBV7-9 with TRBJ2-3, with D hard to call. The V gene's germline CDR1 is SEHNR and CDR2 FQNEAQ (reference sequence). The V end lost 5 bases, the J end lost 1 base, and 4 bases lay between the germline ends. The CDR3 has 12 residues. The CDR3 here is CASSPGTDTQYF. The CDR3 coding sequence is TGTGCCAGCAGCCCTGGCACAGATACGCAGTATTTT.

This chain uses TRBV6-6 with TRBJ1-6; D gene unclear. This CDR3 has 14 amino acids. CDR1 is MNHNY, CDR2 SVGAGI, per germline (reference sequence). Trimming took off 5 bases at V and 0 bases at J, with 5 bases between the two ends. For the CDR3, the DNA is TGTGCCAGCAGTGGCCGCTCCTATAATTCACCCCTCCACTTT. It encodes CASSGRSYNSPLHF.

This sequence joins TRBV7-6 and TRBJ2-7; TRBD1 aligns across 10 bases. This CDR3 spans 19 amino acids. CDR1 and CDR2 from the germline V gene are SGHVS and FNYEAQ. Trimming at V came to 2 bases and at J to 5 bases, leaving 18 bases not matched to a gene. CDR3 nucleotide sequence: TGTGCCAGCAGCTTATTTTTACATGGGGGGACAGGGGAAAACCACGAGCAGTACTTC. It codes for CASSLFLHGGTGENHEQYF.

The chain joins TRBV9 to TRBJ2-3; the match to TRBD2 covers 7 bases. Germline assignment: CDR1 SGDLS and CDR2 YYNGEE. This CDR3 spans 15 amino acids. V lost 4 bases and J lost 0; bases outside the gene matches: 5. The CDR3 here is CASSPGGRSTDTQYF. CDR3 bases: TGTGCCAGCAGCCCGGGGGGTAGGAGCACAGATACGCAGTATTTT.

In its sample, this clone was seen a few times. The chain uses TRBV30 and TRBJ2-7; D is undetermined. This CDR3 spans 12 amino acids. Germline V gives CDR1 GTSNPN, CDR2 SVGIG (reference sequence). Trimming left V 2 bases short and J 3 bases short, with 8 bases between. The CDR3 DNA sequence: TGTGCCTGGAGTCTTTCAGTCTACGAGCAGTACTTC. Protein product: CAWSLSVYEQYF.

Comments on this clone: The germline gene is not matched at one end of the junction; a read error may be the cause. V is TRBV7-9 and J is TRBJ2-7, with 12 bases that match TRBD1. The CDR3 is 16 residues long. CDR1 and CDR2 from the germline V gene are SEHNR and FQNEAQ (reference sequence). The CDR3 bases are TGTTCCAGCAGCTTAATTTCCGGGACAGGGGGCAACGAGCAGTACTTC. Protein: CSSSLISGTGGNEQYF.

This clone was seen only once. In the same sample, other DNA sequences code for this CDR3. V gene TRBV7-2 combines with J gene TRBJ2-3; 13 nucleotides match TRBD2. This CDR3 is 15 amino acids long. V shed 2 bases, J shed 4 bases, and the junction held 0 bases outside the gene matches. CDR1 is SGHTA and CDR2 is FQGNSA in the germline V gene. The CDR3 DNA reads TGTGCCAGCAGCTTAACTAGCGGGGGGGCAGATACGCAGTATTTT. Its translation: CASSLTSGGADTQYF.

This chain joins TRBV7-9 and TRBJ2-3; D might be TRBD2 (6 bases). The CDR3 is 17 amino acids. Between the trimmed V and J ends, which lost 1 base and 1 base, there was a span of 15 bases. Germline V gene data show CDR1 as SEHNR and CDR2 as FQNEAQ (reference sequence). The DNA for the CDR3 is TGTGCCAGCAGCTTAGTCCTCATAGCGGCGGGCACAGATACGCAGTATTTT. The encoded protein is CASSLVLIAAGTDTQYF.

This clone was picked up one time. The junction departs from germline at one end; a sequencing error may be responsible. The J gene is TRBJ2-7, the V gene TRBV25-1; D is uncertain. In germline, CDR1 is MGHDK, CDR2 SYGVNS. The CDR3 covers 12 residues. The CDR3 here is CASSASSHEQYF. DNA for the CDR3: TGTGCCAGCAGCGCGTCCTCCCACGAGCAGTACTTC.

The chain employs TRBV27 and TRBJ1-1; D is perhaps TRBD1 (6 bases). CDR3 size: 14 residues. CDR1 is MNHEY, CDR2 SMNVEV, per germline (reference sequence). The V gene lost 5 bases and the J gene lost 4 bases, with 14 bases spanning the gap. CDR3 coding DNA: TGTGCCAGCAGTATCCGCGGGGGGGCCACTGAAGCTTTCTTT. It encodes CASSIRGGATEAFF.

This clone was found a few times. The rearrangement uses TRBV5-4 and TRBJ2-3, with D perhaps matching TRBD2 (5 bases). CDR3 length equals 16 residues. V was shortened by 4 bases and J by 7 bases, with 22 bases between the two germline ends. Germline values: CDR1 SGHNT, CDR2 YYREEE (reference sequence). The CDR3 spells CASSLLDFGPTYTQYF. The DNA for the CDR3 is TGTGCCAGCAGCCTCCTGGACTTCGGACCCACTTATACGCAGTATTTT.

CDR3 region: CASSTGGIVYGYTF. CDR3 DNA sequence: TGTGCCAGCAGCACCGGGGGTATCGTCTATGGCTACACCTTC. This chain joins TRBV7-9 and TRBJ1-2; D possibly corresponds to TRBD1 (5 bases). The CDR3 runs 14 residues. Germline CDR1 SEHNR, CDR2 FQNEAQ (reference sequence). Trimming took off 5 bases at V and 4 bases at J, with 14 bases between the two ends.

The chain has TRBV5-6 and TRBJ1-2; D gene unclear. Germline CDR1 reads SGHDT; CDR2 reads YYEEEE. The CDR3 runs to 14 residues. V was shortened by 0 bases and J by 2 bases, with 8 bases between the two germline ends. The CDR3 nucleotides are TGTGCCAGCAGCTTGGGACTTCTGAACTATGGCTACACCTTC. Its protein is CASSLGLLNYGYTF.

J is TRBJ1-1 and V is TRBV6-5, with D tentatively TRBD1 (6 bases). Germline CDR1 is MNHEY and CDR2 is SVGAGI. The CDR3 is made up of 13 amino acids. With 6 bases removed from V and 6 bases from J, the gap between germline ends came to 14 bases. The CDR3 DNA reads as TGTGCCAGCAGGCTCCGGGACAAACCTGAAGCTTTCTTT. It codes for CASRLRDKPEAFF.

V usage is TRBV2 and J usage is TRBJ2-2; the match to TRBD1 covers 11 bases. This CDR3 is built from 15 residues. CDR1 is SNHLY and CDR2 is FYNNEI in the germline V gene. V lost 7 bases and J lost 7; bases outside the gene matches: 8. The CDR3 nucleotides read TGTGCCAGCAACGGGGACAGGGGGTTAGGCGGGGAGCTGTTTTTT. This encodes CASNGDRGLGGELFF.

This sequence joins TRBV4-1 and TRBJ1-4; 10 bases match TRBD1. CDR3 length: 13 amino acids. Unmatched junction bases numbered 5, after V lost 8 bases and J lost 8 bases. Germline V lookup: CDR1 MGHRA, CDR2 YSYEKL. The CDR3 spells CASSGTGEEKLFF. CDR3 DNA: TGCGCCAGCTCCGGGACAGGGGAAGAAAAACTGTTTTTT.

The genes are TRBV2 and TRBJ2-2; D is ambiguous. With 2 bases removed from V and 0 bases from J, the gap between germline ends came to 10 bases. The length of the CDR3 is 16 residues. Germline CDR1 reads SNHLY; CDR2 reads FYNNEI. CDR3 DNA: TGTGCCAGCAGTGAAATCCGGTCGTCGAACACCGGGGAGCTGTTTTTT. It codes for CASSEIRSSNTGELFF. Together with reference TRBV2 and TRBJ2-2, the CDR3 gives the full variable domain: EPEVTQTPSHQVTQMGQEVILRCVPISNHLYFYWYRQILGQKVEFLVSFYNNEISEKSEIFDDQFSVERPDGSNFTLKIRSTKLEDSAMYFCASSEIRSSNTGELFFGEGSRLTVL.

The chain uses TRBV6-4 and TRBJ2-3; possibly TRBD1 for D (6 bases). Trimming took off 0 bases at V and 2 bases at J, with 15 bases between the two ends. Germline CDR1 reads MRHNA; CDR2 reads SNTAGT. CDR3 length equals 17 residues. The CDR3 coding sequence is TGTGCCAGCAGTGACTCGGGAGACAGGTCCTTCACAGATACGCAGTATTTT. Its translation is CASSDSGDRSFTDTQYF.

This rearrangement joins TRBV19 to TRBJ1-5; D perhaps matches TRBD1 (6 bases). The CDR3 is made up of 16 amino acids. The V end was cut by 6 bases, the J end by 0 bases, with 15 bases between. CDR1 is LNHDA and CDR2 is SQIVND in the germline V gene (reference sequence). The CDR3 DNA is TGTGCCAGTAGCATGGTCCGGGACAATAGCAATCAGCCCCAGCATTTT. It is translated as CASSMVRDNSNQPQHF.

The rearrangement links TRBV14 to TRBJ1-5, with TRBD1 matching over 7 bases. This CDR3 is 18 amino acids long. V lost 4 bases and J lost 3; bases outside the gene matches: 15. Germline CDR1 and CDR2: SGHDN and FVKESK. CDR3 loop: CASSPQTGRRRFNQPQHF. The CDR3 nucleotides read TGTGCCAGCAGCCCACAGACAGGGCGCAGGAGATTCAATCAGCCCCAGCATTTT.

This clone was detected once. V and J are TRBV10-1 and TRBJ2-6; D unclear. Per the germline V gene, CDR1 is WNHNN and CDR2 is SYGVQD (reference sequence). With 4 bases removed from V and 0 bases from J, the gap between germline ends came to 7 bases. CDR3 length: 15 amino acids. CDR3 loop: CASSGSGSGANVLTF. In DNA form, the CDR3 reads TGCGCCAGCAGTGGGTCCGGCTCTGGGGCCAACGTCCTGACTTTC.

The count of this clone is one. The chain is built from TRBV6-1 and TRBJ2-1, with D uncertain. The CDR3 is 14 amino acids. Germline V gives CDR1 MNHNS, CDR2 SASEGT. V gave up 1 base and J gave up 6 bases, with 10 bases separating them. As DNA, the CDR3 is TGTGCCAGCAGTGAAGACCAGTTTATCAATGAGCAGTTCTTC. As protein: CASSEDQFINEQFF.

This chain connects TRBV9 to TRBJ2-7; 9 nucleotides align to TRBD1. The V and J ends lost 3 bases and 3 bases, in that order; junction bases with no gene match: 7. Germline values: CDR1 SGDLS, CDR2 YYNGEE. The CDR3 is made up of 15 amino acids. The chain's CDR3 is CASSGGGQGFYEQYF. DNA of the CDR3: TGTGCCAGCAGCGGTGGAGGACAGGGGTTCTACGAGCAGTACTTC.